One and the same sample provided the 5 T cell receptor beta chains below, sequenced in a study of T cells after yellow fever vaccination. TCRdb processed the 5' RACE reads anew with MiXCR; each CDR3 protein has one entry. The data hold about 74,000 distinct CDR3 sequences, with more than 5.5% observed a single time. The starting material was CD8+ T cells sorted from PBMCs, obtained 5 days after the first yellow fever vaccination. These receptors were taken from a man aged 18 to 30 who received the YFV17D yellow fever vaccine.

The rearrangement uses TRBV12-3 or TRBV12-4 and TRBJ1-1; D ambiguous. This CDR3 contains 14 residues. V lost 1 base and J 1 base, leaving 7 bases between the germline ends. CDR3 sequence: CASSLDLKNTEAFF. CDR3 coding DNA: TGTGCCAGCAGTTTAGATTTGAAGAACACTGAAGCTTTCTTT.

This sequence joins TRBV6-6 and TRBJ2-5; no clear D. V was clipped by 8 bases and J by 5 bases, with 15 bases between them. The germline V gene encodes CDR1 MNHNY and CDR2 SVGAGI (reference sequence). The CDR3 totals 13 residues. The CDR3, as DNA: TGTGCCAGCGGGGAAATTTGGGCGGAGACCCAGTACTTC. Protein sequence: CASGEIWAETQYF.

This clonotype was counted at least ten times. V usage is TRBV4-3 and J usage is TRBJ1-1, with a possible D match to TRBD1 (6 bases). Germline loops: CDR1 LGHNA, CDR2 YSLEER. Trimming pared 3 bases from V and 6 bases from J, leaving 17 bases between. The CDR3 totals 15 residues. The chain's CDR3 is CASSHEQGILSEAFF. The CDR3 region has the DNA TGCGCCAGCAGCCATGAACAGGGCATTTTATCTGAAGCTTTCTTT.

This clonotype ranks as medium-sized. The rearrangement links TRBV20-1 to TRBJ2-1, with D possibly called TRBD1 or TRBD2 (5 bases each). The V gene lost 0 bases and the J gene lost 2 bases, with 11 bases spanning the gap. CDR3 size: 15 residues. CDR1 and CDR2 from the germline V gene are DFQATT and SNEGSKA (reference sequence). CDR3 DNA: TGCAGTGCTAGAGATGGACGGGGACCCTACAATGAGCAGTTCTTC. It translates to CSARDGRGPYNEQFF.

This clonotype was detected many times. The CDR3: CASSQDVGNGYEQFF. The CDR3 coding sequence is TGCGCCAGCAGCCAAGATGTCGGTAACGGCTATGAGCAGTTCTTC. The chain is built from TRBV4-1 and TRBJ2-1; no reliable D call. Trimming stripped 0 bases from V and 8 bases from J, with 14 bases between. This CDR3 is built from 15 residues. Looked up from germline, CDR1 is MGHRA and CDR2 is YSYEKL.